The 5 T cell receptor beta chains below come from one sample, sequenced in a study of blood T cell repertoires in COVID-19. Here immunoSEQ multiplex PCR was the method, and the copy in TCRdb shows in-frame clones only, minus some. The repertoire holds about 28,000 clones, 87% seen once, with about 5.8% in the top ten. Specimen: peripheral blood. The origin of the receptors is a man in his sixties with active COVID-19.

The CDR3: CATPGQGAGTQYF. In DNA form, the CDR3 reads TGTGCCACCCCGGGACAGGGGGCGGGGACCCAGTACTTC. The gene calls are TRBV28 and TRBJ2-5; TRBD1 matches 12 bases. Germline assignment: CDR1 MDHEN and CDR2 SYDVKM. This CDR3 has 13 residues. Trimming at V came to 10 bases and at J to 7 bases, leaving 7 bases not matched to a gene.

The chain links TRBV24-1 to TRBJ2-3; 7 bases agree with TRBD1. The CDR3 is made up of 13 amino acids. With 9 bases clipped from V and 1 base from J, the junction kept 3 bases outside the gene matches. The germline CDR1 and CDR2 sequences are KGHDR and SFDVKD. The CDR3, as DNA: TGTGCCACCTCCCAGGGGGGCACAGATACGCAGTATTTT. This gives the protein CATSQGGTDTQYF.

The chain combines TRBV4-1 with TRBJ1-3; tentative D call: TRBD1 (6 bases). Between the trimmed V and J ends, which lost 0 bases and 2 bases, there was a span of 20 bases. This CDR3 region has 19 residues. Germline V CDR1 and CDR2: MGHRA, YSYEKL. This CDR3 reads CASSQDRSYRVFPGNTIYF. The CDR3 DNA sequence: TGCGCCAGCAGCCAAGACAGGAGCTACAGGGTGTTTCCTGGAAACACCATATATTTT.

The chain couples TRBV19 to TRBJ2-2; D is ambiguous. CDR3 length: 15 amino acids. The V end was cut by 0 bases, the J end by 4 bases, with 9 bases between. The germline V gene encodes CDR1 LNHDA and CDR2 SQIVND (reference sequence). In DNA, the CDR3 is TGTGCCAGTAGTATAGACCCGGGTGGCACCGGGGAGCTGTTTTTT. Protein product: CASSIDPGGTGELFF.

V and J are TRBV7-2 and TRBJ1-1; D call uncertain. Germline CDR1 is SGHTA and CDR2 is FQGNSA. The CDR3 sequence is 14 residues long. With 1 base removed from V and 1 base from J, the gap between germline ends came to 7 bases. This chain's CDR3 is CASSLVFQNTEAFF. DNA for the CDR3: TGTGCCAGCAGCTTAGTGTTCCAGAACACTGAAGCTTTCTTT.